The 7 T cell receptor beta chains below come from one sample, sequenced in a study of blood T cell repertoires in COVID-19 (dated by TCRdb to about 2020). The library came from the immunoSEQ multiplex PCR assay. TCRdb took over this immuneACCESS table, retaining in-frame rearrangements with V and J assigned. Such tables are incomplete; in checked studies, under half of the missing clones stem from an unresolved V gene, and the remainder is unexplained. The sample profile shows around 37,000 clones; roughly nine tenths of them were found once. Of the sample, 20% falls within the top ten clones. Sequencing was carried out using peripheral blood. These receptors came from a man between 60 and 75 years old with acute or convalescent COVID-19.

The V call is TRBV24-1, the J call TRBJ2-3, with D tentatively TRBD2 (5 bases). The CDR3 sequence is 16 residues long. V was clipped by 4 bases and J by 0 bases, with 13 bases between them. CDR1 KGHDR and CDR2 SFDVKD come from the germline V gene. The CDR3 nucleotides read TGTGCCACCAGTGACCCGACTAACCCCAGCACAGATACGCAGTATTTT. As protein: CATSDPTNPSTDTQYF.

The CDR3 nucleotides read TGTGCCAGCAGAACGGACAGGGTCTACAATGAGCAGTTCTTC. Translation: CASRTDRVYNEQFF. The chain recombines TRBV28 with TRBJ2-1, with 8 bases aligning to TRBD1. Germline-derived CDR1 and CDR2 are MDHEN and SYDVKM. Germline trimming cut 6 bases from V and 3 bases from J; bases unmatched to any gene: 4. The CDR3 spans 14 residues.

About this clone itself: Other DNA sequences in the sample encode the same CDR3. The V and J genes are TRBV5-1 and TRBJ2-1; 7 bases match TRBD2. The CDR3 runs 15 residues. Germline CDR1 is SGHRS and CDR2 is YFSETQ. V was pared by 4 bases and J by 0 bases, with 4 bases of the junction left unmatched. CDR3 loop: CASSPSGSSYNEQFF. The CDR3 coding sequence is TGCGCCAGCAGCCCTAGCGGTAGCTCCTACAATGAGCAGTTCTTC.

This chain links TRBV7-9 with TRBJ2-7; D gene unclear. CDR3 size: 13 residues. V gave up 3 bases and J gave up 6 bases, with 12 bases separating them. In germline, CDR1 is SEHNR, CDR2 FQNEAQ (reference sequence). The CDR3 region is CASSLVETGEQYF. CDR3 bases: TGTGCCAGCAGCTTGGTCGAGACGGGCGAGCAGTACTTC. Using reference TRBV7-9 and TRBJ2-7 for the parts outside the CDR3, the full variable domain is DTGVSQNPRHKITKRGQNVTFRCDPISEHNRLYWYRQTLGQGPEFLTYFQNEAQLEKSRLLSDRFSAERPKGSFSTLEIQRTEQGDSAMYLCASSLVETGEQYFGPGTRLTVT.

This chain links TRBV5-1 with TRBJ2-3; tentative D call: TRBD2 (6 bases). The germline V and J ends were trimmed by 5 bases and 4 bases, with 11 bases remaining between them. The CDR3 spans 13 residues. CDR1 is SGHRS, CDR2 YFSETQ, per germline. Written as DNA, the CDR3 is TGCGCCAGCAGGGAGGGCCCATCAGATACGCAGTATTTT. Amino acid sequence: CASREGPSDTQYF.

This chain joins TRBV25-1 and TRBJ1-1, with D hard to call. Deletions cut 3 bases from V and 1 base from J, with 12 bases between. Germline V lookup: CDR1 MGHDK, CDR2 SYGVNS. This CDR3 has 15 amino acids. CDR3 bases: TGTGCCAGCAGTGACCAGGTAAAAGGGAACACTGAAGCTTTCTTT. Translation gives CASSDQVKGNTEAFF.

The chain joins TRBV9 to TRBJ2-2, with 7 bases fitting TRBD2. Germline CDR1 is SGDLS and CDR2 is YYNGEE. Losses at the gene ends were 3 bases for V and 6 bases for J; bases not matched to a gene: 5. The CDR3 loop spans 14 amino acids. CDR3 sequence: CASSEPGLSGELFF. The CDR3 region has the DNA TGTGCCAGCAGCGAACCGGGACTATCCGGGGAGCTGTTTTTT.